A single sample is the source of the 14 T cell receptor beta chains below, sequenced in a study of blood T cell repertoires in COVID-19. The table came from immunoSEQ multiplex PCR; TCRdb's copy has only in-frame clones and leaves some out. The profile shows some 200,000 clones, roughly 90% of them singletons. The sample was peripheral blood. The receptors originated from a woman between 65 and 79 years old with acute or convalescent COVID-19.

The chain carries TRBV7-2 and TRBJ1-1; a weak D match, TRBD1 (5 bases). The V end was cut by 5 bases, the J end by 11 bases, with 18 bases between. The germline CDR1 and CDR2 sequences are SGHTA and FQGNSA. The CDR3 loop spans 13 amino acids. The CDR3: CASSLQPREWAFF. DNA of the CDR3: TGTGCCAGCAGCCTACAGCCCAGGGAATGGGCTTTCTTT. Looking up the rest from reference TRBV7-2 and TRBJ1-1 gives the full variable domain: GAGVSQSPSNKVTEKGKDVELRCDPISGHTALYWYRQSLGQGLEFLIYFQGNSAPDKSGLPSDRFSAERTGGSVSTLTIQRTQQEDSAVYLCASSLQPREWAFFGQGTRLTVV.

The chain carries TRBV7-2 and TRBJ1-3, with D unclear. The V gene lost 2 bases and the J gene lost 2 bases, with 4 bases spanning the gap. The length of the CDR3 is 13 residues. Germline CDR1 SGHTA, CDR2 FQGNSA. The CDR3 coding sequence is TGTGCCAGCAGCTTAAAGCCTGGAAACACCATATATTTT. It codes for CASSLKPGNTIYF.

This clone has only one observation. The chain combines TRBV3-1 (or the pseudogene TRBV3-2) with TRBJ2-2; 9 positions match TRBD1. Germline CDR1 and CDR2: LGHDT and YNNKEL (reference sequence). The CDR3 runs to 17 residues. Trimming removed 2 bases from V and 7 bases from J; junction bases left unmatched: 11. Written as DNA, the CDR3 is TGTGCCAGCAGCCAATATTTAGGGACAGGGTTAGGCGGGGAGCTGTTTTTT. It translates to CASSQYLGTGLGGELFF.

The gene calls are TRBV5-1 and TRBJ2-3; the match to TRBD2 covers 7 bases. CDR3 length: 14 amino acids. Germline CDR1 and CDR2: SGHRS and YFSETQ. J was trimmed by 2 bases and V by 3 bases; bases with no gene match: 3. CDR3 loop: CASSSGLVTDTQYF. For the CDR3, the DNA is TGCGCCAGCAGCTCTGGACTAGTCACAGATACGCAGTATTTT. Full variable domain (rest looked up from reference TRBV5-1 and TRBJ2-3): KAGVTQTPRYLIKTRGQQVTLSCSPISGHRSVSWYQQTPGQGLQFLFEYFSETQRNKGNFPGRFSGRQFSNSRSEMNVSTLELGDSALYLCASSSGLVTDTQYFGPGTRLTVL.

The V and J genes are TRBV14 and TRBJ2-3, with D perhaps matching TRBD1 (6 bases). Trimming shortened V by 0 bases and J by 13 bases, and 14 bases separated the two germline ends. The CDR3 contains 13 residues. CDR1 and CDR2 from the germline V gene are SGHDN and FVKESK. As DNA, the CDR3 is TGTGCCAGCAGCCAAGATGGGGGACAACGAGAGTATTTT. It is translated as CASSQDGGQREYF.

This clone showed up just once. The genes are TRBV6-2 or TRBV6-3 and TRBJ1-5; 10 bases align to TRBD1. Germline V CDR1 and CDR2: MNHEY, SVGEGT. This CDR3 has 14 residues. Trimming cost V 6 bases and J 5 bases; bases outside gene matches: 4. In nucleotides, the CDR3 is TGTGCCAGCAGCTTGACAGGGGGCCATCAGCCCCAGCATTTT. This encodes CASSLTGGHQPQHF.

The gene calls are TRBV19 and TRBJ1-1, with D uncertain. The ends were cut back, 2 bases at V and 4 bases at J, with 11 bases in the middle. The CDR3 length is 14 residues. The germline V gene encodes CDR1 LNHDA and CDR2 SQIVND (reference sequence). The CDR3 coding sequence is TGTGCCAGTAGTATACGGAGGGAGGGCACTGAAGCTTTCTTT. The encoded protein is CASSIRREGTEAFF.

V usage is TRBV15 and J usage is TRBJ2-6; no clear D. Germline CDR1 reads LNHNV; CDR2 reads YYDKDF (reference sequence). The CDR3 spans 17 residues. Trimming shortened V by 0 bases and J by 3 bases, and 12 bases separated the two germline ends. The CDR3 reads CATSRDFPSFGANVLTF. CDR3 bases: TGTGCCACCAGCAGAGATTTCCCCTCCTTTGGGGCCAACGTCCTGACTTTC.

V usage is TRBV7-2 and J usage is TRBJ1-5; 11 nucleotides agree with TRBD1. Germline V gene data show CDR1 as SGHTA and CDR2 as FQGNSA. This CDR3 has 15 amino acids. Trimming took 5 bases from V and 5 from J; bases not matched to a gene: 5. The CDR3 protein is CASSTGQGAYQPQHF. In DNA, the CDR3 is TGTGCCAGCAGCACTGGACAGGGGGCGTATCAGCCCCAGCATTTT. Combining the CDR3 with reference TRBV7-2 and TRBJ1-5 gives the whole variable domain GAGVSQSPSNKVTEKGKDVELRCDPISGHTALYWYRQSLGQGLEFLIYFQGNSAPDKSGLPSDRFSAERTGGSVSTLTIQRTQQEDSAVYLCASSTGQGAYQPQHFGDGTRLSIL.

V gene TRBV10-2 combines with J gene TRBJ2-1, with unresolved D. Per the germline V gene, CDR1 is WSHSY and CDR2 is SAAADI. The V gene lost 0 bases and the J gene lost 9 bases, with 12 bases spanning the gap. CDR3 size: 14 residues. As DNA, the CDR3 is TGCGCCAGCAGTGAGTCCTCGGGTGTTGTTGAGCAGTTCTTC. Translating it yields CASSESSGVVEQFF.

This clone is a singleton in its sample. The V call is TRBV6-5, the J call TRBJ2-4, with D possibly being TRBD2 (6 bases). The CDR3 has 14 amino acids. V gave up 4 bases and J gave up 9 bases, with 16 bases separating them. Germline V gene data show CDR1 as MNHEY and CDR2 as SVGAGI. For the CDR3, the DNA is TGTGCCAGCAGTTCGGGACTGCCCGGGGGCATTCAGTACTTC. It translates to CASSSGLPGGIQYF.

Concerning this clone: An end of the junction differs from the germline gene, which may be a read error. The CDR3 sequence: CASSFRGRRNTEVFF. The CDR3 DNA reads TGTGCCAGCAGCTTCCGGGGAAGGAGGAACACTGAAGTTTTCTTT. The chain links TRBV7-9 to TRBJ1-1; the D is unclear. The CDR3 runs 15 residues. The V gene's germline CDR1 is SEHNR and CDR2 FQNEAQ (reference sequence).

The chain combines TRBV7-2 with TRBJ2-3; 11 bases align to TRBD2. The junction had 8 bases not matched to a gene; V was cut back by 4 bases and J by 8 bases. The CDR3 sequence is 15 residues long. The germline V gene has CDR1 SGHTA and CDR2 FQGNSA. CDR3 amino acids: CASSSLSGRASTQYF. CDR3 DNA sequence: TGTGCCAGCAGCTCGCTTAGCGGGAGGGCCAGTACGCAGTATTTT. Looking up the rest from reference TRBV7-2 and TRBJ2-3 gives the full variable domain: GAGVSQSPSNKVTEKGKDVELRCDPISGHTALYWYRQSLGQGLEFLIYFQGNSAPDKSGLPSDRFSAERTGGSVSTLTIQRTQQEDSAVYLCASSSLSGRASTQYFGPGTRLTVL.

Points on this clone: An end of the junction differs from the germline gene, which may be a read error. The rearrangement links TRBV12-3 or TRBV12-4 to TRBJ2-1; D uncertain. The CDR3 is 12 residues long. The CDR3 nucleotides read TGTGCCAGCACTTTAGAGGCGGATGAGCAGTTCTTC. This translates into CASTLEADEQFF.